This record looks at one T cell receptor (beta chain) sequence and its context. There is no known antigen for this receptor. Base qualities are not provided; no much larger clone lies one nucleotide away. The data were obtained in a study of naive and memory T cell subsets (dated by TCRdb to the late 2010s). General notes on the study: An open-source, UMI-based TCR alpha and beta sequencing pipeline was applied to sorted naive and memory peripheral blood T cell subsets. Complete agreement was observed between the functional CMV T cell responses and the IgG serology results. RNA was DNase-treated and reverse transcribed with TCR constant-region primers, mostly using SuperScript III.

Library creation used UMI-ligation and nested PCR. The beta constant-region primer was an equimolar mix of two oligonucleotides covering both TRBC1 and TRBC2. The ligated cDNA went through four rounds of PCR with nested alpha and beta constant-region primers together with the SP2 primer. A single-stranded oligonucleotide bearing the SP2 primer plus a 12-nucleotide UMI was ligated onto the 3' end of the cDNA by T4 RNA ligase 1. The ligation reaction was kept at 16 degrees C for about 20-25 hours. PCR2 was typically performed as a SYBR Green qPCR and was stopped at a predetermined threshold so that over-amplification was prevented. All purifications after the first were performed with Agencourt AMPure XP magnetic beads. Library amounts were measured by Qubit and library quality was assessed on a TapeStation, where the main peak was expected at around 650 bp. Pooled libraries were sequenced on an Illumina MiSeq using v2 2x251 paired-end kits, and typically roughly 0.85-2 million reads were obtained per sample. Each sample library was pooled at 4 nM, and about 4.5-7.5% PhiX was included to improve cluster recognition. In the original analysis: Decombinator assigned V and J genes to Demultiplexor-processed FASTQ reads by tag matching, allowing a single base-pair mismatch. By using UMIs, Collapsinator corrected both sequencing errors and the frequency errors caused by PCR heterogeneity. CDR3Translator translated TCRs and extracted CDR3s from the conserved cysteine to the FGXG phenylalanine, flagging non-productive sequences. Gini, Shannon entropy and inverse Simpson indices were computed after subsampling the repertoires to the same number of UMI-defined TCRs. Within the linear range, a power law was fitted to clonotype abundance distributions using maximum likelihood. For one naive CD8 sample, the pipeline and MIGEC produced similar UMI counts, unique TCR numbers and clonal distributions. One analysis removed from the naive repertoire any naive TCRs that were also present in any memory subset from the same donor. A set of roughly 7,000 CMV-associated CDR3 sequences, compiled from VDJdb and a published dataset, was used to search the repertoires. TCRdb handled the public reads itself, with Q25 trimming in fastp and clone calling in MiXCR, and kept productive beta chains. A single entry per CDR3 protein holds the most common genes and DNA from its merged rows. These V and J calls rely on TCRdb rather than the paper's analysis. In this sample the table shows around 140,000 distinct CDR3 sequences, over 20% of which occur a single time. The ten largest clones represent around 0.11% of the sample.

From the second PCR step onward, the TCR alpha chain libraries and the TCR beta chain libraries were amplified separately. The CMV status of each donor was determined by measuring IFNgamma production from CD4+ T cells after fresh PBMCs had been stimulated overnight with CMV viral lysate. CD4 T cells were positively selected with Miltenyi beads, followed by positive selection of CD8 T cells from the CD4-negative fraction. Cells stained for CD3, CD4, CD8, CD45RA, CD27 and a live/dead dye were sorted on a BD Aria II into four subsets by CD45RA and CD27. Blood came from a few healthy volunteers, each fractionated into CD4 and CD8 T cells and then into four differentiation subsets. Roughly 120 ml of peripheral blood was collected from each donor, and PBMC were isolated from the blood using Ficoll-Paque PLUS density-gradient centrifugation. Sorted cells were lysed in RLT buffer, and RNA was extracted with a Qiagen RNeasy kit and stored at -80°C.

Study-wide conclusions, independent of this receptor: The repertoire findings for the naive and memory subsets could not be validated, as no ground truth was available. RNA-based TCR counts may be affected by expression changes linked to T cell activation and differentiation. Single alpha or beta chain sequences, rather than paired alpha/beta receptors, were used to define clonotypes. A few larger clonotypes were present in naive repertoires, especially CD8 naive repertoires, and these clonotypes were possibly memory cells re-expressing CD45RA. In both CD4 and CD8 cells, the Gini index increased while Shannon and inverse Simpson diversity decreased from naive through CM, EM and EMRA. After error correction, only a single occurrence was seen for over 95% of naive TCR sequences, so much steeper abundance distributions were produced than in memory subsets. TCR abundance followed a power law with an exponent that was different for naive and memory subsets but consistent across the three individuals.

This receptor was taken from a human donor in good health. Sample: naive CD4+ T cells from blood. The sample's cell subset or site, from its label and the paper: naive T cells, CD45RA high CD27+.

The DNA is TGTGCCAGCATTGTTCGGGGTCTGTCTAATGAAAAACTGTTTTTT. Its translation reads: CASIVRGLSNEKLFF. The rearrangement joined TRBV28 to TRBJ1-4; the D gene identity is not certain. Taken from the germline V gene, the CDR1 and CDR2 loops are MDHEN and SYDVKM. V and J are truncated by 7 bases and 3 bases respectively, leaving an intervening sequence of 15 bases. The CDR3 measures 15 amino acids from cysteine to phenylalanine. Left in the record is the CDR3 DNA by itself, 45 bases read in frame from the first base.